This T cell receptor beta chain appears in the sequencing data of a study of blood T cell repertoires in COVID-19 (TCRdb year 2020). Background on the whole study: Samples covering the acute and convalescent phases of COVID-19 were provided by collaborators in the United States, Italy and Spain. The material from the prospective study consisted of cDNA or gDNA derived from T cells, B-cell-depleted T cells, or PBMCs. The dataset comprised deeply sampled blood TCRbeta repertoires from subjects exposed to, actively infected with, or recovered from COVID-19. A freely available public database, intended as a resource for researchers studying the immune response to SARS-CoV-2, is where the repertoires were released. The samples were drawn from two sources: the first 160 participants of the ongoing ImmuneRACE study, and fewer than 1,500 subjects contributed by 6 global collaborators. Sample metadata almost always included a de-identified subject ID, COVID-19 status, age in years and sex. HLA class I and class II types, where available, came from metadata supplied by the sample provider rather than from assay-based typing.

As regards this clone: Its binding antigen is unknown. Base qualities are not recorded, but no much larger clone differs from it by a single base.

On the study overall, not on this receptor specifically: The amount of clinical and demographic metadata varied by source and participant and was provided uncurated.

TCRbeta CDR3 regions were amplified from genomic DNA using the immunoSEQ Assay, a bias-controlled multiplex PCR. Per the authors' processing: Within the assay, amplification of reference gene primers was used to estimate how many nucleated cells each sample contained. To quantify the absolute abundance of each unique TCRbeta CDR3 rearrangement, sequence reads were collapsed and filtered. For each sample, productive Simpson clonality was calculated as the square root of Simpson's diversity index over productive rearrangements. TCRdb provides this immuneACCESS table in a form limited to in-frame rearrangements. Some clones are lacking; in checked studies, under half of them reflect an unresolved V gene, and why the rest are absent is not known. From that table come the V and J calls and clone size; the DNA was used to work out D and trimming. The sample includes roughly 60,000 clones, with around 90% observed a single time. Together, the top ten hold approximately 3.6% of the sample.

One collaborating source in Seattle enrolled patients during active infection and followed them longitudinally through the course of disease. Collaborating institutions collected whole blood in K2EDTA tubes following their own protocols. Collaborator samples were shipped for TCRbeta analysis as frozen whole blood, isolated PBMCs, or DNA extracted from either sample type. Via the germline V gene, CDR1 is MNHEY and CDR2 SVGAGI. The CDR3, from cysteine to phenylalanine, totals 15 residues. The read is trimmed to its CDR3 DNA, 45 bases read in frame from base 1. The junction carries 16 bases between V and J, which are trimmed by 4 bases and 4 bases respectively.

Here the chain combines TRBV6-5 and TRBJ1-2; matching of 6 bases hints at TRBD1 as the D gene. This sequence originates from a man aged 35 to 55 with COVID-19, enrolled during active disease. Sample: peripheral blood. The DNA sequence reads TGTGCCAGCAGTTTCCGGGACATCGTCAGCTATGGCTACACCTTC. Translated, this is CASSFRDIVSYGYTF.